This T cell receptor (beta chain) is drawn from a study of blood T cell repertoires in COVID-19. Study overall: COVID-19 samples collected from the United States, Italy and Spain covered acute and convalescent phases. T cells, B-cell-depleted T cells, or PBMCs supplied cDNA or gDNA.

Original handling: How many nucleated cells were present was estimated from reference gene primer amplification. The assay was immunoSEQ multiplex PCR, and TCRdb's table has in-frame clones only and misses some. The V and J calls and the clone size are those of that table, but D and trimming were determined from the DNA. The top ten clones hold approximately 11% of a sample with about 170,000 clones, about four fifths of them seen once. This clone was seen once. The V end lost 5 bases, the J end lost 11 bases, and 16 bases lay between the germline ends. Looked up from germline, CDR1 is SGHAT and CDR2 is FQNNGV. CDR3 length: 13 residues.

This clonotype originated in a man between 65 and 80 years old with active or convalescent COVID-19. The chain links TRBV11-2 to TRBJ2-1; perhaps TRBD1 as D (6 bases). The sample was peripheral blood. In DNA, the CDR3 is TGTGCCAGCAGCCCCGGACAGAGAATAAAGCAGTTCTTC. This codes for CASSPGQRIKQFF.